This T cell receptor beta chain was sequenced for a study of T-cell reconstitution after alpha-beta-depleted transplantation in children. V lost 7 bases and J lost 0, with 12 bases in between. CDR3 size: 14 residues. Germline assignment: CDR1 SQVTM and CDR2 ANQGSEA. It was with unique molecular identifiers that the TCRbeta library was prepared. TCRdb passed the PCR reads through MiXCR, listing each CDR3 protein once. The data show around 380,000 distinct CDR3 sequences, roughly 10% seen once. This clonotype was seen a handful of times. The chain is built from TRBV29-1 and TRBJ2-2; D remains ambiguous. The receptor comes from a human donor who donated a stem cell graft to a child with acute myeloid leukemia. The sequenced sample was PBMCs from the stem cell graft donor, obtained from the stem cell graft. The CDR3 reads CSASFVANTGELFF. CDR3 in DNA: TGCAGCGCCTCCTTCGTGGCGAACACCGGGGAGCTGTTTTTT.